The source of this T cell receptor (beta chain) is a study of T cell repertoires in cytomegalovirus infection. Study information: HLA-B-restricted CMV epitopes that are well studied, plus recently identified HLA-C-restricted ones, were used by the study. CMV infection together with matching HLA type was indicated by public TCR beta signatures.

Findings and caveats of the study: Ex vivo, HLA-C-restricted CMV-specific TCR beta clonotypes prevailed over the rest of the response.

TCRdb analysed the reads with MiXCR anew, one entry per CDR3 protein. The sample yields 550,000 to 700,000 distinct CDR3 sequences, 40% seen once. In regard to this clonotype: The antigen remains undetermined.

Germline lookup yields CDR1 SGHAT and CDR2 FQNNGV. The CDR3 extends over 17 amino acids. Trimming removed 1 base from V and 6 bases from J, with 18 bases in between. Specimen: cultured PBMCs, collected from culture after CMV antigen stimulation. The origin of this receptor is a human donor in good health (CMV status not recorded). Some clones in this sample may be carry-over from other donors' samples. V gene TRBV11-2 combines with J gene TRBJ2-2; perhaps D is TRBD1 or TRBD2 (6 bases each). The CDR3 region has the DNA TGTGCCAGCAGCTTAGTAAGGGGGACTGTAGGCCCCGGGGAGCTGTTTTTT. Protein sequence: CASSLVRGTVGPGELFF.